This T cell receptor (beta chain) appears in the sequencing data of a study of T-cell memory formation after mild COVID-19 (dated by TCRdb to the early 2020s). Regarding the research as a whole: Most TCR sequence clusters were specific to one of the two donors. Longitudinal TCRalpha and TCRbeta repertoire sequencing tracked T-cell clones expanding and contracting after mild COVID-19 in two donors. The cohort was made up of two young adult volunteers, one female and one male, who were previously healthy. General findings and caveats noted by the study authors: Some responding clones were found in pre-infection memory, which suggests that pre-existing cross-reactive memory T cells took part in the SARS-CoV-2 response. Clones contracting from day 15 to 85 had balanced CD4/CD8 phenotypes, while a second wave expanding from day 15 to 37 was biased towards CD4+. SARS-CoV-2 specificity of the second-wave clones peaking on day 37 was not confirmed. The study covered only a couple of mild cases, and larger cohorts including severe cases with pre-infection samples were considered necessary. Contracting CD4+ clones were found mainly in CM and EM memory subsets, while CD8+ clones were enriched in EMRA.

The listed sequencing device is Illumina NovaSeq 6000. TCRalpha and TCRbeta cDNA libraries were built by 5'RACE with constant-segment primers, adding sample barcodes and unique molecular identifiers. Trizol reagent was used to extract RNA from every sample. The libraries were amplified in two PCR steps, and the second step added a second sample barcode and Illumina TruSeq adapters. Sequencing of libraries was performed on an Illumina NovaSeq with 2 x 150 bp paired-end reads. As for the authors' bioinformatics: Reads were demultiplexed and collapsed into UMI-guided consensus sequences with migec v1.2.7. Using mixcr v2.1.11, UMI consensuses were aligned to TRA and TRB V and J templates and then assembled into clonotypes. Clonotypes were classified as expanded or contracted when called significant by both edgeR and NoisET, with noise models trained on biological replicates. For edgeR calls, the cutoffs were a false discovery rate-adjusted p below 0.01 and a log2 fold-change threshold of 1. As an exploratory analysis of dynamics, max-normalized trajectories of the 1000 most abundant clonotypes were examined with PCA combined with hierarchical clustering. Each responding clone was given a CD4 or CD8 phenotype based on the CD4+ and CD8+ repertoires, which had been sequenced separately. TCRdb reanalyzed the raw reads on its own, using fastp at Q25 for trimming and MiXCR for clone calling, and kept in-frame beta chains. Rows with one shared CDR3 protein collapse into an entry with the most common genes and DNA. TCRdb, rather than the study authors, made the V and J calls. The sample includes roughly 370,000 distinct CDR3 sequences, with 15% to 20% observed a single time. The top ten constitute 20% to 25% of the sample.

V and J lose 1 base and 0 bases, and a span of 5 bases separates them. Per the germline V gene, SGHTA is the CDR1 and FQGNSA is the CDR2. The CDR3 starts with the cysteine, ends with the phenylalanine, and has 14 residues. Only the CDR3 part of the read is kept: 42 bases, read in frame from the first base. About this clonotype itself: Its antigen target is currently unknown. The record has no base qualities; no much larger clone is one base away.

Ficoll-Paque density gradient centrifugation was used to isolate PBMCs. Sequences were obtained from PBMCs or a T cell subset sorted from them (not recorded which). The chain is encoded by TRBV7-2 joined to TRBJ2-3, with no D gene named confidently. The clonotype originates from a young man who had mild COVID-19 (a few samples of this study predate the infection). The sample titles of this study are shuffled in the database, so cell type and time point are left out; the donor was told from shared clones. CDR3 region: CASSLDASTDTQYF. The DNA sequence reads TGTGCCAGCAGCTTAGACGCTAGCACAGATACGCAGTATTTT.